This TCR beta chain was identified during a study of Japanese encephalitis immunity and Zika vaccine responses (dated by TCRdb to the early 2020s). In terms of the full investigation: Three 5.0 ug doses of alum-adjuvanted ZPIV were administered to included participants at weeks 0, 4 and 28. Two to three months ahead of the first ZPIV dose, roughly twelve participants were given JEV vaccine (IXIARO) as a two-dose regimen with the doses 28 days apart. Eleven to twelve participants received one dose of YFV vaccine (YF-VAX) before ZPIV, and several participants were flavivirus-naive. Over 5 representative participants per pre-vaccination group were picked for TCR sequencing, using samples from week 52 and from week 0, the point after pre-vaccination but before ZPIV. TCR repertoires from a few flavivirus-naive individuals were additionally analyzed at weeks 2, 6 and 52 after the start of ZPIV vaccination. Stimulations used ZIKV structural-protein peptide pools split into flavivirus-conserved and non-conserved sets, or JEV or YFV peptides matching the pre-vaccination. ZIKV peptides were 15-mers overlapping by 11 residues, selected for NetMHCpan/NetMHCII-predicted epitopes with affinity below 50 nM. The study tested whether CD4 T cell responses to the Zika vaccine were shaped by prior Japanese encephalitis virus (JEV) or yellow fever virus (YFV) vaccination. Study-level results and caveats: CD8 T cell responses of very low magnitude were detected against ZIKV peptide pools and were observed in only a few individuals. JEV-pre-vaccinated donors showed higher repertoire similarity across time-points and stimulations than YFV-pre-vaccinated donors, indicating more clonotypes common to ZIKV and JEV stimulation. Peptide-pool deconvolution was not performed because of sample size limitations, and consequently the individual peptides driving cross-reactive responses were not identified. In JEV-pre-vaccinated donors, the repertoire richness of CD4 T cells responding to conserved ZIKV epitopes dropped significantly after ZPIV. The analysis covered only a subset of trial participants who had three doses and adequate samples, rather than the whole vaccinated cohort. The samples grouped by participant and showed no similarity across individuals, which suggests that no public TCRs were detected.

As a fraction of the sample, this clonotype is large (0.1 to 1%). Within one base of it there is no much larger clone, and no base qualities were kept. Relative to germline, V is 7 bases shorter and J is 3 bases shorter, with 13 bases between their ends. CDR1 and CDR2, per the germline V gene (reference sequence), are DFQATT and SNEGSKA. The CDR3 goes from the cysteine to the phenylalanine over 13 residues. Only the CDR3 portion is preserved as DNA: 39 bases, with reading frame beginning at the first base. Library preparation employed 5' RACE. Before sequencing, TCRbeta libraries were pooled in proportion to the sorted cell numbers of each library. Total RNA was extracted from the sorted cells with RNAzol RT, and cDNA was synthesized using an oligo(dT) primer and a template-switching oligo. The TCRbeta V-CDR3-J region was PCR-amplified with Kapa HiFi using a SMARTer oligo primer and a TCRbeta constant-region primer. Illumina adaptors and sample-specific index barcodes were added in a second PCR, with HighPrep bead cleanup and a Bioanalyzer check confirming a band of roughly 650 bp. Libraries were sequenced on an Illumina MiSeq with 2x151 bp paired-end reads. In the original analysis: Reads were demultiplexed with an in-house Java program, and MiXCR assigned TCRbeta annotations and counted clonotypes. Repertoire overlap was measured with Morisita-Horn indices from the R package vegan, along with UPGMA clustering and Circos plots of recurring clonotypes. Shannon diversity and richness were normalized to the maximum possible value based on input cell numbers, so that values between 0 and 1 were obtained. CDR3beta sequences were aligned with MUSCLE, distances were computed with SeqinR, and multidimensional scaling was plotted in R. The raw public data were reprocessed by TCRdb itself: fastp quality trimming at Q25, MiXCR clonotype calling, in-frame beta chains only. Each CDR3 protein appears once, grouped with its most common genes and DNA. The V and J calls were determined by TCRdb, not by the authors. The sample table shows approximately 420 distinct CDR3 sequences, and about 4.5% are seen once. 20% to 30% of the sample is in the top ten clones.

PBMCs were labeled with CellTrace CFSE and were cultured for 6 to 7 days in RPMI containing around 8% human serum plus peptide pools at around 1 ug/mL each. Unfixed proliferating CD4 T cells were sorted on a BD FACSAria as live CD56-CD19-CD16-CD3+CD4+ CFSE-low cells. Enrolled adults were healthy and seronegative for ZIKV, JEV, YFV, DENV and WNV by microneutralization screening. Samples were obtained from a phase 1, double-blinded, randomized, placebo-controlled trial of an alum-adjuvanted Zika purified-inactivated virus (ZPIV) vaccine. Peripheral blood mononuclear cells were isolated using a standard procedure and then kept frozen in liquid nitrogen until they were used.

The sequence was collected from an adult woman who received an inactivated Zika virus vaccine. Sequenced here: antigen-activated CD4+ T cells from blood, cultured, sampled during a Zika inactivated vaccine study. The sequence joins TRBV20-1 to TRBJ2-4; perhaps TRBD1 is the D gene, with 5 bases matching. The CDR3 here reads CSVGHGFKNIQYF. The base sequence is TGCAGTGTTGGACACGGATTCAAAAACATTCAGTACTTC.